This T cell receptor beta chain was sequenced for a study of blood T cell repertoires in COVID-19. Comment on this clone: Other DNA sequences of this sample code for an identical CDR3.

The study recruited exposed participants who had met a COVID-19 case within 2 weeks before entry. Per the original data handling: Reference gene primer amplification gave nucleated cell count estimates. The data were produced by immunoSEQ multiplex PCR, yet TCRdb's version contains in-frame clones alone and is incomplete. Clone size and V and J calls were adopted from that table, with D and trimming inferred from the DNA. The table has fewer than 400,000 clones, more than 90% seen once. Losses at the gene ends were 3 bases for V and 0 bases for J; bases not matched to a gene: 3. This CDR3 has 15 residues. CDR1 and CDR2 from the germline V gene are SEHNR and FQNEAQ (reference sequence).

The chain uses TRBV7-9 and TRBJ1-1, with 8 bases aligning to TRBD1. The receptor's source is a woman aged 25 to 39 who had been exposed to COVID-19. Specimen: PBMCs or T cells enriched from blood (not recorded which). Here the CDR3 DNA reads TGTGCCAGCAGCTTGGGGACAGGATTGAACACTGAAGCTTTCTTT. Translation: CASSLGTGLNTEAFF. Full variable domain (remainder filled in from reference TRBV7-9 and TRBJ1-1): DTGVSQNPRHKITKRGQNVTFRCDPISEHNRLYWYRQTLGQGPEFLTYFQNEAQLEKSRLLSDRFSAERPKGSFSTLEIQRTEQGDSAMYLCASSLGTGLNTEAFFGQGTRLTVV.